Listed below are T cell receptor beta chains from one sample, sequenced in a study of cytomegalovirus exposure and HLA in healthy donors. The repertoire was sequenced with immunoSEQ multiplex PCR; TCRdb's copy has only in-frame clones and lacks some. Of some 180,000 clones in the sample, 70% to 85% were seen once. Sequencing was done on a sample of PBMCs. These receptors all come from a woman aged 60-75 years in good health and CMV-seropositive. Each CDR3 is given with its conserved first and last residue. The D gene is left open where the match is weak.

cdr3_nt: TGTGCCAGCAGCTTAGTCGGGGACTCTGGAAACACCATATATTTT
cdr3_aa: CASSLVGDSGNTIYF
j_call: TRBJ1-3
d_call: .
cdr3_length: 15
v_call: TRBV7-2

cdr3_nt: TGTGCCAGCAGTCCCGGACAGGAAAGGGGCTACACCTTC
cdr3_aa: CASSPGQERGYTF
j_call: TRBJ1-2
d_call: TRBD1
cdr3_length: 13
v_call: TRBV27

cdr3_nt: TGTGCCTGGAGCCCGGGGGGGAGTGAGCAGTTCTTC
cdr3_aa: CAWSPGGSEQFF
j_call: TRBJ2-1
d_call: TRBD2
cdr3_length: 12
v_call: TRBV30

cdr3_nt: TGTGCCAGCAGCCTGTCTCAGGGTGGGACCGGGGAGCTGTTTTTT
cdr3_aa: CASSLSQGGTGELFF
j_call: TRBJ2-2
d_call: .
cdr3_length: 15
v_call: TRBV7-3

cdr3_nt: TGTGCCAGCAGTTCGTCGGGACAGGGTAGAAACACCATATATTTT
cdr3_aa: CASSSSGQGRNTIYF
j_call: TRBJ1-3
d_call: TRBD1
cdr3_length: 15
v_call: TRBV28

cdr3_nt: TGTGCCATCCGACAGGGGGCTAATTCACCCCTCCACTTT
cdr3_aa: CAIRQGANSPLHF
j_call: TRBJ1-6
d_call: TRBD1
cdr3_length: 13
v_call: TRBV27

cdr3_nt: TGTGCCAGCAGCTTTCCTGAATGGACAGGGAGTGCCCCTTCCTACGAGCAGTACTTC
cdr3_aa: CASSFPEWTGSAPSYEQYF
j_call: TRBJ2-7
d_call: TRBD1
cdr3_length: 19
v_call: TRBV7-9

cdr3_nt: TGTGCCAGCAGCTTAGGGGCTAGCGGGGCCTACAATGAGCAGTTCTTC
cdr3_aa: CASSLGASGAYNEQFF
j_call: TRBJ2-1
d_call: TRBD2
cdr3_length: 16
v_call: TRBV11-2

cdr3_nt: TGTGCCAGCAGCCGGGTTGCCGGAGCAGATACGCAGTATTTT
cdr3_aa: CASSRVAGADTQYF
j_call: TRBJ2-3
d_call: .
cdr3_length: 14
v_call: TRBV28

cdr3_nt: TGTGCCAGTAGTATCGGGGTAGGTCAGCCCCAGCATTTT
cdr3_aa: CASSIGVGQPQHF
j_call: TRBJ1-5
d_call: .
cdr3_length: 13
v_call: TRBV19

cdr3_nt: TGTGCCACCTTATCCGTGCAGGGGGAAGTCTATGGCTACACCTTC
cdr3_aa: CATLSVQGEVYGYTF
j_call: TRBJ1-2
d_call: TRBD1
cdr3_length: 15
v_call: TRBV28

cdr3_nt: TGTGCCAGCAGCTCCCTGACAGGGGACGAGCAGTACTTC
cdr3_aa: CASSSLTGDEQYF
j_call: TRBJ2-7
d_call: TRBD1
cdr3_length: 13
v_call: TRBV7-2

cdr3_nt: TGTGCCAGCAGCCCCCGTATAGCGGGCACAGATACGCAGTATTTT
cdr3_aa: CASSPRIAGTDTQYF
j_call: TRBJ2-3
d_call: .
cdr3_length: 15
v_call: TRBV4-2

cdr3_nt: TGTGCCACCAGCAGAGGGGAGACTAGCTTAAACCCCGGGGAGCTGTTTTTT
cdr3_aa: CATSRGETSLNPGELFF
j_call: TRBJ2-2
d_call: TRBD2
cdr3_length: 17
v_call: TRBV15

cdr3_nt: TGTGCCTGGACTCGGGGGGATGTTGAGCCCCAGCATTTT
cdr3_aa: CAWTRGDVEPQHF
j_call: TRBJ1-5
d_call: .
cdr3_length: 13
v_call: TRBV30

cdr3_nt: TGTGCCAGCTCACCTTCGGGACAGGGGTACGAGCAGTACTTC
cdr3_aa: CASSPSGQGYEQYF
j_call: TRBJ2-7
d_call: TRBD1
cdr3_length: 14
v_call: TRBV18

cdr3_nt: TGTGCCAGCAGGTCTCCGGGACTAGGGGTCTACAATGAGCAGTTCTTC
cdr3_aa: CASRSPGLGVYNEQFF
j_call: TRBJ2-1
d_call: TRBD2
cdr3_length: 16
v_call: TRBV27

cdr3_nt: TGTGCCAGCAGTCCTCCCCGGGACTCCGAGCAGTACTTC
cdr3_aa: CASSPPRDSEQYF
j_call: TRBJ2-7
d_call: .
cdr3_length: 13
v_call: TRBV28

cdr3_nt: TGTGCCAGCAGCCAAGAGTATCAGGGTGGCTACACCTTC
cdr3_aa: CASSQEYQGGYTF
j_call: TRBJ1-2
d_call: .
cdr3_length: 13
v_call: TRBV14

cdr3_nt: TGTGCCAGCAGTGGGACATTGAGTAGTACTGAAGCTTTCTTT
cdr3_aa: CASSGTLSSTEAFF
j_call: TRBJ1-1
d_call: .
cdr3_length: 14
v_call: TRBV6-6

cdr3_nt: TGTGCCAGCAGCCGGGACAGGGGAAATGAAAAACTGTTTTTT
cdr3_aa: CASSRDRGNEKLFF
j_call: TRBJ1-4
d_call: TRBD1
cdr3_length: 14
v_call: TRBV5-8

cdr3_nt: TGTGCCAGCAGGAGTAGCTCCTACGAGCAGTACTTC
cdr3_aa: CASRSSSYEQYF
j_call: TRBJ2-7
d_call: .
cdr3_length: 12
v_call: TRBV28